These T cell receptor beta chains were read from a single sample in a study of regulatory T cells in long-lasting Graves disease. Using its own MiXCR run on the multiplex PCR reads, TCRdb lists one record per CDR3 protein. The table records over 450,000 distinct CDR3 sequences, around a fifth of them present only once. Specimen: peripheral blood mononuclear cells (PBMCs), collected when the disease was refractory, from a patient treated with antithyroid drugs. The source is a female donor with Graves disease. Each CDR3 is given with its conserved first and last residue. Fields, in order: clone size, J gene, V gene, D gene, CDR3 protein, CDR3 DNA. The D gene is left open where the match is weak. Rows give clone size only sometimes, using once, few, many, or a class for an expanded clone.

many	TRBJ1-6	TRBV28	-	CASSFRETSSPLHF	TGTGCCAGCAGTTTCCGGGAGACCTCTTCACCCCTCCACTTT
-	TRBJ2-7	TRBV4-2	-	CASSPSGAFLEQYF	TGTGCCAGCAGCCCCTCGGGGGCCTTCCTCGAGCAGTACTTC
-	TRBJ1-6	TRBV14	TRBD1	CASSQGTGNSPLHF	TGTGCCAGCAGCCAAGGGACAGGGAATTCACCCCTCCACTTT
many	TRBJ2-2	TRBV5-6	TRBD1	CASNVGQVNTGELFF	TGTGCCAGCAACGTCGGACAGGTCAACACCGGGGAGCTGTTTTTT
many	TRBJ2-5	TRBV7-3	TRBD2	CASSSTAGLGETQYF	TGTGCCAGCAGCTCTACAGCCGGACTAGGAGAGACCCAGTACTTC
many	TRBJ1-1	TRBV11-2	-	CASSFDRIMNTEAFF	TGTGCCAGCAGCTTCGACAGAATCATGAACACTGAAGCTTTCTTT
few	TRBJ2-7	TRBV29-1	-	CSVERGASYEQYF	TGCAGCGTTGAACGAGGGGCCTCCTACGAGCAGTACTTC
many	TRBJ2-6	TRBV7-9	-	CASSLGMGGTGANVLTF	TGTGCCAGCAGCTTGGGGATGGGCGGCACTGGGGCCAACGTCCTGACTTTC
-	TRBJ2-5	TRBV5-1	-	CASSKPTMYQETQYF	TGCGCCAGCAGCAAACCTACAATGTACCAAGAGACCCAGTACTTC
-	TRBJ1-5	TRBV7-9	-	CASSDESGLGNQPQHF	TGTGCCAGCAGTGATGAATCGGGACTTGGCAATCAGCCCCAGCATTTT
many	TRBJ2-7	TRBV13	-	CASSGRDTYEQYF	TGTGCCAGCAGCGGCCGGGATACCTACGAGCAGTACTTC
many	TRBJ1-3	TRBV28	TRBD1	CASRLTGGGYNTIYF	TGTGCCAGCAGACTCACAGGGGGTGGGTACAACACCATATATTTT
many	TRBJ2-7	TRBV20-1	-	CSASDPASYEQYF	TGCAGTGCTTCGGACCCAGCCAGCTACGAGCAGTACTTC
-	TRBJ2-2	TRBV5-6	TRBD2	CASSLERGTGELFF	TGTGCCAGCAGCTTGGAGCGGGGCACCGGGGAGCTGTTTTTT
-	TRBJ1-2	TRBV5-1	TRBD1	CASSLGLGQGLYGYTF	TGCGCCAGCAGCTTGGGGCTGGGACAGGGCCTCTATGGCTACACCTTC
few	TRBJ2-1	TRBV3-1	-	CASSLPSSEQFF	TGTGCCAGCAGCCTCCCGTCAAGTGAGCAGTTCTTC
many	TRBJ1-6	TRBV12-3/TRBV12-4	-	CASSLALGSPLHF	TGTGCCAGCAGTTTGGCCTTGGGATCACCCCTCCACTTT
few	TRBJ2-7	TRBV25-1	-	CASSFQGPRFYEQYF	TGTGCCAGCAGCTTCCAGGGGCCCCGATTCTACGAGCAGTACTTC
many	TRBJ2-5	TRBV24-1	TRBD1	CATSDLPRQGGRQETQYF	TGTGCCACCAGTGATTTGCCTCGACAGGGGGGTAGGCAAGAGACCCAGTACTTC
many	TRBJ2-7	TRBV6-2/TRBV6-3	-	CASSGDGGQHFGQYF	TGTGCCAGCAGTGGTGACGGTGGGCAGCATTTTGGGCAGTACTTC
few	TRBJ2-7	TRBV20-1	TRBD1	CSARTGISSYEQYF	TGCAGTGCTCGGACAGGGATAAGCTCCTACGAGCAGTACTTC
few	TRBJ1-5	TRBV19	TRBD1	CASSITTGSNQPQHF	TGTGCCAGTAGTATTACGACAGGGAGCAATCAGCCCCAGCATTTT
few	TRBJ1-1	TRBV3-1	-	CASSQAGVRAEAFF	TGTGCCAGCAGCCAAGCGGGGGTGAGGGCTGAAGCTTTCTTT
-	TRBJ1-2	TRBV6-1	-	CASSPLRWGGYTF	TGTGCCAGCAGTCCTCTGAGGTGGGGAGGCTACACCTTC
many	TRBJ1-2	TRBV5-6	TRBD1	CASRTGGGYGYTF	TGTGCCAGCAGGACAGGGGGCGGTTATGGCTACACCTTC
few	TRBJ2-2	TRBV19	TRBD2	CASSLSSGRTFTGELFF	TGTGCCAGTAGTCTCTCTAGCGGGAGGACGTTCACCGGGGAGCTGTTTTTT
-	TRBJ2-7	TRBV20-1	-	CSARDGATPSYEQYF	TGCAGTGCTAGAGATGGCGCGACTCCCTCCTACGAGCAGTACTTC
few	TRBJ2-7	TRBV6-1	-	CASSEADDYEQYF	TGTGCCAGCAGTGAAGCAGACGACTACGAGCAGTACTTC
few	TRBJ2-2	TRBV6-2/TRBV6-3	-	CASSYSSSLNTGELFF	TGTGCCAGCAGTTACTCTTCATCACTGAACACCGGGGAGCTGTTTTTT
few	TRBJ1-3	TRBV28	-	CASRTLGSSGNTIYF	TGTGCCAGCAGAACCCTGGGCAGCTCTGGAAACACCATATATTTT
-	TRBJ1-1	TRBV7-2	-	CASSLVPLFTEAFF	TGTGCCAGCAGCTTAGTCCCCTTGTTCACTGAAGCTTTCTTT
many	TRBJ2-5	TRBV15	TRBD1	CATSRYRGQETQYF	TGTGCCACCAGCAGGTACAGGGGGCAAGAGACCCAGTACTTC